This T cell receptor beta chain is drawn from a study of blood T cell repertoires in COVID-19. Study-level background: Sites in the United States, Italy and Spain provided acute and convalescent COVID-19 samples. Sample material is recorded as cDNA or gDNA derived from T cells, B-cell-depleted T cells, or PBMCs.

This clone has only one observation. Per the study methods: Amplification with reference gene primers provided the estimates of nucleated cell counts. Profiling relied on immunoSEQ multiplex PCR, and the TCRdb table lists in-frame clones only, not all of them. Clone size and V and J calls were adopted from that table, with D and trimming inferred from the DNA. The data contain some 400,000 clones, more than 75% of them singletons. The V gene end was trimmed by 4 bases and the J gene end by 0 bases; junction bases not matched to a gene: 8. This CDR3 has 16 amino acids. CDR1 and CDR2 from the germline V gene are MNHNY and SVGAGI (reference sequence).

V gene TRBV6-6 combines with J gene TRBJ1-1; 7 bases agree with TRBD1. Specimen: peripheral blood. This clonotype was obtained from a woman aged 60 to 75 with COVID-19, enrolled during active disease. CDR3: CASSSATGVLNTEAFF. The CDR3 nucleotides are TGTGCCAGCAGTTCCGCTACAGGGGTCCTGAACACTGAAGCTTTCTTT.